This entry is about one T cell receptor beta chain. Its cognate antigen has yet to be identified. Base qualities are not provided; no much larger clone lies one nucleotide away. The sample originates from a study of identical twins (dated by TCRdb to the mid-2010s). As for the study more broadly: To test whether fetal clonotypes persist, this study deep-sequenced TCR alpha and beta repertoires from monozygotic twins, from unrelated adults of various ages, and from cord blood. To rule out contamination, the twin experiments were replicated at different times with different library preparation protocols.

The library was generated by 5' RACE. Sequencing was carried out with an Illumina HiSeq 2000. Template switching introduced a universal primer binding site; the final cDNA contained a unique molecular identifier, enabling accurate counting of TCR cDNA molecules. Specific primers in the conserved constant-segment region were used to synthesize first-strand cDNA for the TCR alpha and beta chains. To control for contamination, every cDNA library carried two barcodes: a SMART-Mk sample barcode plus Illumina barcodes. TruSeq adapter sequences and Illumina sample barcodes were added in two successive PCR steps. Sequencing of the TCR alpha and beta cDNA libraries was done on the Illumina HiSeq platform using custom primers. Per the source publication's procedure: Raw reads were processed with MiGEC to extract unique molecular identifiers, and MiXCR was used to determine CDR3 positions. Recombination models were inferred per individual with the repgenHMM and IGoR tools using an EM algorithm. The analysis of shared clonotypes was done with the tcR package in R, with sharing normalized by the product of cloneset sizes. To study raw recombination without the effects of thymic and clonal selection, out-of-frame nonproductive sequences were analyzed. TCRdb applied fastp at Q25 and MiXCR to the public reads, then kept only in-frame beta chains. Records with the same CDR3 protein are collapsed into one entry carrying the most frequent genes and DNA. TCRdb's processing, not the authors', yielded these V and J calls. The sample table records over 550,000 distinct CDR3 sequences; around 7.5% of these occur just once. Of the sample, around 1.6% is held by the ten largest clones.

Cut back by 2 bases and 2 bases, the V and J ends lie 16 bases apart. The germline V gene (reference sequence) supplies CDR1 SEHNR and CDR2 FQNEAQ. Counted from cysteine to valine, this CDR3 has 16 amino acids. The only DNA kept is the CDR3, 48 bases in frame from the first base. All donors were healthy Caucasians. The twin cohort consisted of three pairs of female monozygotic twins, all aged roughly 18 to 29 years. The RNA used for TCR libraries was isolated from peripheral blood mononuclear cells. Points the paper makes about the study in general: Zero-insertion analyses could be partly confounded by invariant T cells such as MAIT and iNKT, although diverse VJ usage argued against such confounding for most clonotypes. Abundant cord blood beta clonotypes carried fewer insertions; young adult naive repertoires showed a weaker similar trend, while memory repertoires showed none. Because the same donors could not be followed over many years, conclusions were based on cross-sectional statistical analysis. In beta out-of-frame sequences, excess twin sharing was weaker, because having fewer shared sequences lowered the signal-to-noise ratio. Compared with coincidental sharing between unrelated individuals, out-of-frame TCR alpha sequences shared between twins showed an excess of sequences with low generation probability. In monozygotic twins, recombination models systematically underestimated out-of-frame TCR alpha sharing, but the models matched the sharing seen between unrelated individuals.

These data are also associated with another study on yellow fever vaccine responses in identical twins. That second publication adds: The T cell response to vaccination in identical twins was reported by the authors to appear partly convergent and partly personalized. Focusing on identical twins, the study followed the T cell clones that responded to the vaccine, and did so with precision.

Sequencing was done on a sample of PBMCs. The sequence links TRBV7-9 to TRBJ2-7; a weak D assignment points to TRBD1 (5 bases agree). This receptor was obtained from a woman between 18 and 30 years old in good health. The CDR3 protein: CASSLSGFMVAYEQYV. The nucleotides read TGTGCCAGCAGCTTATCAGGGTTCATGGTAGCCTACGAGCAGTACGTC.